A single sample gave rise to the 8 T cell receptor beta chains below, sequenced in a study of regulatory T cells in long-lasting Graves disease. Investigators prepared the TCR beta libraries by applying iRepertoire HTBI primers and Arm-PCR of CDR3 regions. TCRdb ran MiXCR on the multiplex PCR reads and lists one entry per CDR3 protein. The repertoire holds around 480,000 distinct CDR3 sequences, with around 15% as singletons. The time point denotes: newly diagnosed GD, antithyroid drugs for less than 3 months. Construction of the TCR library relied on RNA isolated from PBMCs. This sample was shared with a second study, whose subject was T cells in Graves' hyperthyroidism and ophthalmopathy.

The sample consisted of peripheral blood mononuclear cells (PBMCs), taken at new diagnosis, from a patient treated with antithyroid drugs. The receptor source for this set is a man in his forties with Graves disease.

In its sample, this clonotype was seen a few times. The chain is built from TRBV9 and TRBJ2-7, with a possible D match to TRBD2 (7 bases). Between the trimmed V and J ends, which lost 4 bases and 5 bases, there was a span of 16 bases. CDR1 is SGDLS and CDR2 is YYNGEE in the germline V gene. The CDR3 contains 14 residues. CDR3 in DNA: TGTGCCAGCAGCCCCCTGGGGGGGCGTAACGAGCAGTACTTC. This codes for CASSPLGGRNEQYF.

There are many counts of this clonotype. The V and J genes are TRBV30 and TRBJ1-3, with 8 positions matching TRBD1. Germline trimming cut 3 bases from V and 1 base from J; bases unmatched to any gene: 5. The CDR3 length is 15 residues. The germline CDR1 and CDR2 sequences are GTSNPN and SVGIG (reference sequence). The CDR3 DNA reads as TGTGCCTGGAGGGACAGGGCAGCGTCTGGAAACACCATATATTTT. Amino acids: CAWRDRAASGNTIYF.

The V call is TRBV7-2, the J call TRBJ2-1; TRBD2 matches 9 bases. Germline trimming cut 0 bases from V and 6 bases from J; bases unmatched to any gene: 6. CDR3 size: 16 residues. CDR1 SGHTA and CDR2 FQGNSA come from the germline V gene. This CDR3 reads CASSLAGSGRGNEQFF. The CDR3 DNA reads TGTGCCAGCAGCTTAGCGGGTAGCGGGAGAGGCAATGAGCAGTTCTTC.

This clonotype was found a few times. The chain joins TRBV10-3 to TRBJ2-1, with D perhaps TRBD1 (5 bases). The CDR3 spans 15 residues. Trimming pared 3 bases from V and 8 bases from J, leaving 17 bases between. Germline V gene sequence: CDR1 ENHRY, CDR2 SYGVKD. As DNA, the CDR3 is TGTGCCATCAGTGATCCCGACAGCCACGGGTATGAGCAGTTCTTC. It specifies CAISDPDSHGYEQFF.

This clonotype was picked up a small number of times. V usage is TRBV29-1 and J usage is TRBJ2-3; D possibly uses TRBD1 or TRBD2 (5 bases each). Germline V lookup: CDR1 SQVTM, CDR2 ANQGSEA. Trimming shortened V by 6 bases and J by 5 bases, and 18 bases separated the two germline ends. CDR3 length: 14 residues. CDR3 region: CSVGPREARDTQYF. The CDR3, as DNA: TGCAGCGTGGGGCCTCGGGAAGCTCGAGATACGCAGTATTTT.

This chain connects TRBV10-3 to TRBJ2-3, with 7 positions matching TRBD2. The J segment lost 3 bases and the V segment lost 6 bases, leaving 3 bases of the junction unmatched. The CDR3 has 13 residues. Germline V gene data show CDR1 as ENHRY and CDR2 as SYGVKD. Here the CDR3 reads CAIRREITDTQYF. The CDR3, as DNA: TGTGCCATCAGGCGGGAGATAACAGATACGCAGTATTTT.

In its sample, this clonotype was seen many times. The chain is built from TRBV29-1 and TRBJ1-2, with a possible D match to TRBD1 (5 bases). This CDR3 has 12 residues. The V and J ends lost 4 bases and 1 base respectively, with 7 bases between them. CDR1 and CDR2 (germline): SQVTM, ANQGSEA. The DNA for the CDR3 is TGCAGCGTTGGGGACGGTAACTATGGCTACACCTTC. It translates to CSVGDGNYGYTF.

This clonotype came up a few times. The J gene is TRBJ2-1, the V gene TRBV19; TRBD2 might be the D (5 bases). The V end lost 2 bases, the J end lost 6 bases, and 11 bases lay between the germline ends. Germline lookup yields CDR1 LNHDA and CDR2 SQIVND (reference sequence). The CDR3 spans 14 residues. The CDR3: CASSIQSGFNEQFF. Here the CDR3 DNA reads TGTGCCAGTAGTATACAGAGCGGCTTCAATGAGCAGTTCTTC.